This TCR beta chain was sequenced in a study of T cells in Graves' hyperthyroidism and ophthalmopathy. The wider study: At initial diagnosis, before any treatment had begun, peripheral blood was obtained. Study-level results: Among thyroid clonotypes expanded above 0.001, most also appeared in blood. The model forecast ophthalmopathy, anticipating it by a median around 6.4 months before onset.

Trimming took off 4 bases at V and 7 bases at J, with 17 bases between the two ends. The CDR3 runs 14 residues. Germline-derived CDR1 and CDR2 are SEHNR and FQNEAQ (reference sequence). RNA transcripts provided the source from which TCR beta CDR3 regions were amplified. RT-PCR in the first round (using the HTBI primer set) targeted the TCR CDR3. MiXCR, applied by TCRdb to the multiplex PCR reads, yields one record per CDR3 protein. The repertoire holds some 800,000 distinct CDR3 sequences, with 35% to 40% as singletons. Hyperthyroidism in the patients, aged 18 to 65, was newly diagnosed and under 2 months in duration. This clonotype turned up a few times. Its antigen is undetermined.

The chain joins TRBV7-9 to TRBJ2-7; a possible D gene is TRBD1 (5 bases). This sequence was found in a man between 18 and 29 years old with Graves' hyperthyroidism. Sequencing input: blood. Here the CDR3 reads CASSYLDQGREQYF. CDR3 nucleotides: TGTGCCAGCAGCTACCTCGACCAGGGCCGGGAGCAGTACTTC.